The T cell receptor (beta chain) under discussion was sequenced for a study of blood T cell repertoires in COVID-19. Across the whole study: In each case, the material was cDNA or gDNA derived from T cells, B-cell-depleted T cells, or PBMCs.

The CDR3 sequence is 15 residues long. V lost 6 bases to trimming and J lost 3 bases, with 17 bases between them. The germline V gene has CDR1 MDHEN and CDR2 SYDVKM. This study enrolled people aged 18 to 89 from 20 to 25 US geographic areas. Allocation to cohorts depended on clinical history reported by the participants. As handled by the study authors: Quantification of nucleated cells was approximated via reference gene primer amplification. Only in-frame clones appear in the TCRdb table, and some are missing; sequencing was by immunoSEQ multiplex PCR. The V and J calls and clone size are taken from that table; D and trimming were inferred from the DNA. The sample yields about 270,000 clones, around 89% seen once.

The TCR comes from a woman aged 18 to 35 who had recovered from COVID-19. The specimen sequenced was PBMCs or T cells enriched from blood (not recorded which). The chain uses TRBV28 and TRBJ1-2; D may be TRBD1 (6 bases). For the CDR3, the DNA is TGTGCCAGCAGGTCTACAGGGAAAGGAGACTATGGCTACACCTTC. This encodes CASRSTGKGDYGYTF.